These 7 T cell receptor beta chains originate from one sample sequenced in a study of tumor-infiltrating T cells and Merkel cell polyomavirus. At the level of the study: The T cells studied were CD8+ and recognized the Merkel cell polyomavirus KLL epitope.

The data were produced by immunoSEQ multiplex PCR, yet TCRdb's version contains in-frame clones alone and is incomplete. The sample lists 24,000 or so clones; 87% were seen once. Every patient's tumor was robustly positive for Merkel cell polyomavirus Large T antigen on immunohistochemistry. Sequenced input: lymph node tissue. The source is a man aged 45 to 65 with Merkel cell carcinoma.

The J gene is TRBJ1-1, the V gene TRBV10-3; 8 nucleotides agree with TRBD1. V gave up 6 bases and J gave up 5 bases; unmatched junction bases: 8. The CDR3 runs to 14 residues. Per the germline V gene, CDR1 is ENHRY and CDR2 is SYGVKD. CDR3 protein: CAISNRGMETEAFF. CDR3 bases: TGTGCCATCAGCAACAGGGGGATGGAAACTGAAGCTTTCTTT.

CDR3 nucleotide sequence: TGTGCCAGCAGCTTAGCGAACAGAGCCTCCTACGAGCAGTACTTC. Translation: CASSLANRASYEQYF. The chain carries TRBV7-2 and TRBJ2-7; D remains ambiguous. V was shortened by 0 bases and J by 0 bases, with 9 bases between the two germline ends. In germline, CDR1 is SGHTA, CDR2 FQGNSA. The CDR3 contains 15 residues.

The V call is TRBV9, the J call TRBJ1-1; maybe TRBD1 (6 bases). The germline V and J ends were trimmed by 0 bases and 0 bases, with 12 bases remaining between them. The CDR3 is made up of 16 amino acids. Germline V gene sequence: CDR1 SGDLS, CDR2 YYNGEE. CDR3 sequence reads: CASSVATGLLNTEAFF. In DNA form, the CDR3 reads TGTGCCAGCAGCGTAGCGACAGGCCTTTTGAACACTGAAGCTTTCTTT.

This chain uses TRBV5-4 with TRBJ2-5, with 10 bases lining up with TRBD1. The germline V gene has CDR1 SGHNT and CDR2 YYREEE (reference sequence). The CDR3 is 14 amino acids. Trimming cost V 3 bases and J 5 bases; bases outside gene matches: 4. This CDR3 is CASSSGTGAETQYF. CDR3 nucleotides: TGTGCCAGCAGCTCCGGGACAGGGGCTGAGACCCAGTACTTC. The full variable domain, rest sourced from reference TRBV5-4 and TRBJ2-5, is ETGVTQSPTHLIKTRGQQVTLRCSSQSGHNTVSWYQQALGQGPQFIFQYYREEENGRGNFPPRFSGLQFPNYSSELNVNALELDDSALYLCASSSGTGAETQYFGPGTRLLVL.

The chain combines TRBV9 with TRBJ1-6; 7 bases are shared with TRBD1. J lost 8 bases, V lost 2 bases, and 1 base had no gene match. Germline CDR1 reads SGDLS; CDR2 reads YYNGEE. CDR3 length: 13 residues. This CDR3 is CASSVGTDSPLHF. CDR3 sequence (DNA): TGTGCCAGCAGCGTCGGGACAGATTCACCCCTCCACTTT. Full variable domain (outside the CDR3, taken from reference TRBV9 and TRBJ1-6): DSGVTQTPKHLITATGQRVTLRCSPRSGDLSVYWYQQSLDQGLQFLIQYYNGEERAKGNILERFSAQQFPDLHSELNLSSLELGDSALYFCASSVGTDSPLHFGNGTRLTVT.

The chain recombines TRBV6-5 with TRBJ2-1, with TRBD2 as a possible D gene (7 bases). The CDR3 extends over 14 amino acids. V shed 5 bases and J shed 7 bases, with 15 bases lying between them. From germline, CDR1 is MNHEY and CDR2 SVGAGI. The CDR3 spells CASSGVEGGNEQFF. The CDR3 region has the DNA TGTGCCAGCAGTGGGGTCGAGGGGGGGAATGAGCAGTTCTTC.

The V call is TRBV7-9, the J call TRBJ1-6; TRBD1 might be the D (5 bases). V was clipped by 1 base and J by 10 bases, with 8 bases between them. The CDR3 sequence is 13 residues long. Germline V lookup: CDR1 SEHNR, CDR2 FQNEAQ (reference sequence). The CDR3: CASSLGGRSPLHF. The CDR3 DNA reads TGTGCCAGCAGCTTAGGGGGCCGGTCACCCCTCCACTTT.